The 29 T cell receptor beta chains below were found in one sample sequenced in a study of T-cell reconstitution after alpha-beta-depleted transplantation in children. A library of TCRbeta sequences, prepared with unique molecular identifiers, was generated. TCRdb analysed the PCR reads with MiXCR anew, one entry per CDR3 protein. The table has around 270,000 distinct CDR3 sequences, around 10% seen once; the top ten hold around 7.5%. The input for sequencing was PBMCs, taken before TCRalphabeta/CD19-depleted stem cell transplant. The receptors originated from a boy under two years old with acute myeloid leukemia, due to receive a stem cell transplant.

The sample holds many counts of this clonotype. The gene calls are TRBV20-1 and TRBJ2-5; D gene unclear. Deletions cut 0 bases from V and 3 bases from J, with 11 bases between. This CDR3 contains 14 residues. Germline V gene lookup returns CDR1 DFQATT and CDR2 SNEGSKA (reference sequence). The CDR3 reads CSARDRSGKETQYF. CDR3 sequence (DNA): TGCAGTGCTAGAGATCGGAGTGGGAAAGAGACCCAGTACTTC.

This clonotype was recorded at least ten times. V is TRBV12-5 and J is TRBJ2-1, with D tentatively TRBD1 (5 bases). V dropped 1 base and J dropped 5 bases, with 6 bases sitting between them. The CDR3 length is 13 residues. Germline loops: CDR1 LGHNT, CDR2 FRNRAP. The CDR3 coding sequence is TGTGCTAGTGGTTTGGACAGGAACAATGAGCAGTTCTTC. As protein: CASGLDRNNEQFF.

This clonotype showed up many times. The genes are TRBV12-3 or TRBV12-4 and TRBJ2-1; 14 bases align to TRBD2. V lost 5 bases and J lost 7; bases outside the gene matches: 4. The CDR3 is made up of 15 amino acids. The CDR3 loop is CASSTGTSGSNEQFF. CDR3 bases: TGTGCCAGCAGTACCGGGACTAGCGGGAGTAATGAGCAGTTCTTC.

There are a few counts of this clonotype. A read error may produce the germline difference seen at one junction end. This chain joins TRBV12-3 or TRBV12-4 and TRBJ2-7, with D possibly matching TRBD2 (6 bases). The CDR3 runs 15 residues. In DNA form, the CDR3 reads TGTGCCAGCAGCTTAGCGGCTCCCGTCTCCTACGAGCAGTACTTC. Its protein is CASSLAAPVSYEQYF.

This clonotype was counted a single time. The rearrangement links TRBV19 to TRBJ2-3, with unresolved D. The CDR3 contains 13 residues. Germline V lookup: CDR1 LNHDA, CDR2 SQIVND (reference sequence). V was pared by 9 bases and J by 4 bases, with 14 bases between. CDR3 nucleotides: TGTGCCAGCACTTCCCCGGGCTCAGATACGCAGTATTTT. This codes for CASTSPGSDTQYF.

At least ten counts were recorded for this clonotype. This sequence joins TRBV11-1 and TRBJ2-3, with TRBD2 matching over 7 bases. The V gene end was trimmed by 5 bases and the J gene end by 5 bases; junction bases not matched to a gene: 10. CDR3 length: 15 residues. Germline V gene lookup returns CDR1 SGHAT and CDR2 FQDESV (reference sequence). The CDR3 region is CASSQGLPVRDTQYF. DNA of the CDR3: TGTGCCAGCAGCCAGGGACTACCGGTGAGAGATACGCAGTATTTT.

This clonotype occurred many times. V usage is TRBV3-1 and J usage is TRBJ2-3; the D gene could be TRBD1 or TRBD2 (5 bases each). Trimming removed 4 bases at V and 1 base at J, with 21 bases between. The CDR3 runs 18 residues. Germline assignment: CDR1 LGHDT and CDR2 YNNKEL (reference sequence). CDR3 in DNA: TGTGCCAGCAGCCCCCCGAGGCTTATGGGACCAGGCACAGATACGCAGTATTTT. It yields the protein CASSPPRLMGPGTDTQYF.

This clonotype was found many times. The rearrangement joins TRBV28 to TRBJ2-3; D unclear. Trimming cost V 6 bases and J 2 bases, with 6 bases left between them. This CDR3 is built from 12 residues. CDR1 is MDHEN and CDR2 is SYDVKM in the germline V gene. CDR3 residues: CASRTDTDTQYF. The CDR3 DNA follows: TGTGCCAGCAGGACGGACACAGATACGCAGTATTTT.

For this clonotype: A clone one base away is much larger, so this may be a read error. The chain joins TRBV5-1 to TRBJ2-5; D remains unclear. Germline V gene sequence: CDR1 SGHRS, CDR2 YFSETQ. V was cut by 3 bases and J by 5 bases, with 14 bases left in between. CDR3 length: 14 amino acids. Here the CDR3 reads CASSYVGPWETQYF. The CDR3 DNA is TGCGCCAGCAGCTACGTAGGGCCCTGGGAGACCCAGTACTTC.

This clonotype has ten or more counts. The rearrangement links TRBV6-5 to TRBJ2-6, with D tentatively TRBD1 (6 bases). The CDR3 extends over 15 amino acids. With 2 bases removed from V and 2 bases from J, the gap between germline ends came to 7 bases. Germline V gene sequence: CDR1 MNHEY, CDR2 SVGAGI. CDR3 bases: TGTGCCAGCAGTTACGGGGGCGCTGGGGCCAACGTCCTGACTTTC. This gives the protein CASSYGGAGANVLTF.

There are many counts of this clonotype. The chain couples TRBV7-3 to TRBJ2-2; D not resolved. The CDR3 consists of 13 residues. Deletions cut 4 bases from V and 5 bases from J, with 8 bases between. Germline values: CDR1 SGHTA, CDR2 FQGTGA. Written as DNA, the CDR3 is TGTGCCAGCAGCTCGAGCTTTACCGGGGAGCTGTTTTTT. Amino acid sequence: CASSSSFTGELFF.

This clonotype was observed at least ten times. The genes are TRBV20-1 and TRBJ2-7; 8 positions match TRBD1. Looked up from germline, CDR1 is DFQATT and CDR2 is SNEGSKA (reference sequence). Unmatched junction bases numbered 5, after V lost 5 bases and J lost 2 bases. This CDR3 is built from 13 residues. The CDR3 sequence is CSAVGQGPYEQYF. The CDR3, as DNA: TGCAGTGCTGTCGGACAGGGACCCTACGAGCAGTACTTC.

The chain combines TRBV3-1 with TRBJ2-3, with D possibly being TRBD2 (5 bases). From germline, CDR1 is LGHDT and CDR2 YNNKEL (reference sequence). The CDR3 extends over 16 amino acids. The V end was cut by 0 bases, the J end by 5 bases, with 15 bases between. The CDR3 DNA reads TGTGCCAGCAGCCAAGATCCCGGGATAGGGAAAGATACGCAGTATTTT. Translating gives CASSQDPGIGKDTQYF.

This clonotype came up many times. The rearrangement links TRBV20-1 to TRBJ2-2, with 10 bases lining up with TRBD2. The J segment lost 6 bases and the V segment lost 5 bases, leaving 9 bases of the junction unmatched. CDR3 length: 15 amino acids. Per germline, CDR1 DFQATT and CDR2 SNEGSKA (reference sequence). The CDR3: CSARPLAGGSGELFF. CDR3 DNA: TGCAGTGCTCGCCCATTAGCGGGAGGTTCCGGGGAGCTGTTTTTT.

The sample holds many counts of this clonotype. The gene calls are TRBV28 and TRBJ2-4, with unresolved D. Germline V gene data show CDR1 as MDHEN and CDR2 as SYDVKM. The V and J ends lost 2 bases and 3 bases respectively, with 23 bases between them. The CDR3 runs 19 residues. The CDR3 nucleotides read TGTGCCAGCAGTTTAGACATTGGAGCAGGTCGGGTCTACAAAAACATTCAGTACTTC. Protein: CASSLDIGAGRVYKNIQYF. Filled out from reference TRBV28 and TRBJ2-4, the complete variable domain reads DVKVTQSSRYLVKRTGEKVFLECVQDMDHENMFWYRQDPGLGLRLIYFSYDVKMKEKGDIPEGYSVSREKKERFSLILESASTNQTSMYLCASSLDIGAGRVYKNIQYFGAGTRLSVL.

This clonotype was seen a handful of times. V usage is TRBV11-2 and J usage is TRBJ2-7, with D perhaps matching TRBD2 (6 bases). The length of the CDR3 is 17 residues. In germline, CDR1 is SGHAT, CDR2 FQNNGV. Trimming removed 0 bases at V and 0 bases at J, with 15 bases between. CDR3 amino acids: CASSLEAGSGFSYEQYF. The CDR3 DNA reads TGTGCCAGCAGCTTAGAGGCCGGTAGCGGATTCTCCTACGAGCAGTACTTC.

This clonotype showed up many times. The genes are TRBV6-5 and TRBJ1-1; no firm D call. Germline CDR1 is MNHEY and CDR2 is SVGAGI. CDR3 length: 14 residues. Trimming shortened V by 6 bases and J by 0 bases, and 11 bases separated the two germline ends. CDR3: CASRYMPLNTEAFF. In DNA form, the CDR3 reads TGTGCCAGCAGATACATGCCCCTGAACACTGAAGCTTTCTTT.

There are many counts of this clonotype. The gene calls are TRBV7-9 and TRBJ1-1, with D unclear. From germline, CDR1 is SEHNR and CDR2 FQNEAQ (reference sequence). V was cut by 6 bases and J by 1 base, with 6 bases left in between. This CDR3 spans 12 amino acids. Here the CDR3 DNA reads TGTGCCAGCAGTGAGGGGAACACTGAAGCTTTCTTT. Translated: CASSEGNTEAFF.

There are many counts of this clonotype. The V gene is TRBV27, the J gene TRBJ2-2; a weak D match, TRBD2 (5 bases). The CDR3 covers 15 residues. CDR1 and CDR2 from the germline V gene are MNHEY and SMNVEV (reference sequence). Trimming removed 8 bases at V and 6 bases at J, with 19 bases between. Here the CDR3 reads CASHGGATSPGELFF. The CDR3 nucleotides are TGTGCCAGCCATGGAGGCGCCACCTCACCCGGGGAGCTGTTTTTT.

Many counts were recorded for this clonotype. The chain is built from TRBV5-6 and TRBJ1-5, with 9 nucleotides matching TRBD1. The germline V gene has CDR1 SGHDT and CDR2 YYEEEE. Trimming at V came to 0 bases and at J to 6 bases, leaving 4 bases not matched to a gene. This CDR3 region has 15 residues. The CDR3 DNA sequence: TGTGCCAGCAGCTTGGCCGGGACAGGGAGTCAGCCCCAGCATTTT. Its protein is CASSLAGTGSQPQHF.

This clonotype was observed a single time. A much bigger clone sits one base away, suggesting this may be a read error. The V gene is TRBV5-1, the J gene TRBJ2-7, with 7 bases that match TRBD1. The CDR3 is made up of 14 amino acids. Germline CDR1 SGHRS, CDR2 YFSETQ. The junction had 8 bases not matched to a gene; V was cut back by 8 bases and J by 0 bases. CDR3 coding DNA: TGCGCCAGAAGCGTCCGGGACAGCTCCTACGAGCAGTACTTC. Protein product: CARSVRDSSYEQYF.

Many counts were recorded for this clonotype. The V and J genes are TRBV12-3 or TRBV12-4 and TRBJ2-5; TRBD2 matches at 13 bases. The CDR3 length is 15 residues. V dropped 3 bases and J dropped 4; count of bases not matched to a gene: 2. The CDR3 spells CASSFWTSGRETQYF. In DNA form, the CDR3 reads TGTGCCAGCAGTTTTTGGACTAGCGGGAGAGAGACCCAGTACTTC.

This clonotype was observed many times. The CDR3 region has the DNA TGTGCCAGCAGGCCTCAGGCTTTGGGGCCCCAGCATTTT. The encoded protein is CASRPQALGPQHF. The chain joins TRBV12-3 or TRBV12-4 to TRBJ1-5; D gene unclear. Trimming took off 6 bases at V and 9 bases at J, with 15 bases between the two ends. The CDR3 consists of 13 residues.

Worth noting for this clonotype: A much more abundant neighbour one base away suggests this may be a read error. The chain employs TRBV4-3 and TRBJ2-3, with 8 bases that match TRBD2. V dropped 0 bases and J dropped 5; count of bases not matched to a gene: 10. The CDR3 sequence is 17 residues long. Germline lookup yields CDR1 LGHNA and CDR2 YSLEER. CDR3 loop: CASSQDRDPAGVDTQYF. CDR3 DNA sequence: TGCGCCAGCAGCCAAGATAGGGACCCAGCGGGAGTAGATACGCAGTATTTT.

This clonotype was counted ten times or more. The chain joins TRBV9 to TRBJ2-7; 7 bases line up with TRBD1. V lost 0 bases to trimming and J lost 2 bases; unmatched junction nucleotides: 5. This CDR3 is built from 15 residues. CDR1 and CDR2 (germline): SGDLS, YYNGEE. In DNA form, the CDR3 reads TGTGCCAGCAGCGTAGCCACCGGGACAGCCTACGAGCAGTACTTC. It translates to CASSVATGTAYEQYF.

A few counts support this clonotype. The chain couples TRBV28 to TRBJ1-1; D is ambiguous. This CDR3 has 15 amino acids. V dropped 1 base and J dropped 1 base, with 10 bases sitting between them. The germline gives CDR1 MDHEN, CDR2 SYDVKM. CDR3 residues: CASSLFSVQNTEAFF. The DNA of the CDR3 is TGTGCCAGCAGTTTATTCTCGGTCCAGAACACTGAAGCTTTCTTT.

This clonotype has ten or more counts. V usage is TRBV6-2 or TRBV6-3 and J usage is TRBJ2-1, with a possible D match to TRBD2 (5 bases). The germline V gene encodes CDR1 MNHEY and CDR2 SVGEGT. The CDR3 length is 15 residues. V dropped 5 bases and J dropped 2 bases, with 13 bases sitting between them. CDR3 sequence reads: CASSQPERTYNEQFF. DNA for the CDR3: TGTGCCAGCAGTCAACCGGAGCGGACCTACAATGAGCAGTTCTTC.

The V gene is TRBV6-6, the J gene TRBJ1-2, with TRBD1 matching 7 bases. Germline CDR1 and CDR2: MNHNY and SVGAGI (reference sequence). J gave up 5 bases and V 6 bases, and 9 bases lay outside the gene matches. This CDR3 region has 14 residues. This CDR3 is CASRGVDREYGYTF. CDR3 coding DNA: TGTGCCAGCAGGGGGGTCGACAGGGAGTATGGCTACACCTTC.

This clonotype was observed a few times. V gene TRBV7-6 combines with J gene TRBJ2-1; the match to TRBD2 covers 9 bases. Germline CDR1 is SGHVS and CDR2 is FNYEAQ. The CDR3 contains 15 residues. V lost 6 bases to trimming and J lost 4 bases; unmatched junction nucleotides: 7. Here the CDR3 reads CASSTREGRYNEQFF. CDR3 bases: TGTGCCAGCAGTACGCGGGAGGGCCGTTACAATGAGCAGTTCTTC.